This T cell receptor (beta chain) was recorded in a study of Ad26.COV2.S vaccination and SARS-CoV-2 variants. Treatment described: roughly 18 received Ad26.COV2.S at low or high dose, single or two shots; several received placebo; per-sample allocation not given. Specimen acquisition occurred on day 63 following the initial vaccine or placebo injection. CDR3 length: 11 residues. Germline values: CDR1 MGHRA, CDR2 YSYEKL. V was clipped by 6 bases and J by 4 bases, with 6 bases between them. The data were produced by immunoSEQ multiplex PCR, yet TCRdb's version contains in-frame clones alone and is incomplete. Counted here are about 410,000 clones, approximately 86% occurring once; the ten biggest clones make up more than 3%.

This sequence joins TRBV4-1 and TRBJ2-5; no reliable D call. The sequencing here drew on peripheral blood, taken in a trial of Ad26.COV2.S vaccine versus placebo. The receptor was isolated from a person between 18 and 65 years old who received the Ad26.COV2.S COVID-19 vaccine or a placebo. CDR3 residues: CASRHLETQYF. CDR3 DNA: TGCGCCAGCAGACACCTAGAGACCCAGTACTTC.